One sample yielded the 21 T cell receptor beta chains listed below, sequenced in a study of T cell repertoires in cytomegalovirus infection. TCRdb redid the calling of the reads with MiXCR, one entry per CDR3 protein. The sample lists about 150,000 distinct CDR3 sequences, roughly 15% occurring once. Sequencing input: CD8+ T cells from PBMCs. Receptors were obtained from a human donor in good health (CMV status not recorded). Some clones in this sample may be carry-over from other donors' samples.

V and J are TRBV12-3 or TRBV12-4 and TRBJ2-2; 11 bases align to TRBD2. This CDR3 is built from 16 residues. The junction had 7 bases not matched to a gene; V was cut back by 6 bases and J by 4 bases. CDR3 region: CASRAWGTSGTGELFF. The DNA for the CDR3 is TGTGCCAGCAGAGCTTGGGGGACTAGCGGCACCGGGGAGCTGTTTTTT.

The rearrangement joins TRBV28 to TRBJ1-5, with 8 bases fitting TRBD1. Germline V gives CDR1 MDHEN, CDR2 SYDVKM. With 2 bases clipped from V and 7 bases from J, the junction kept 4 bases outside the gene matches. The CDR3 consists of 14 residues. CDR3 in amino acids: CASSLGAGGQPQHF. The CDR3 DNA sequence: TGTGCCAGCAGTTTAGGGGCAGGGGGCCAGCCCCAGCATTTT.

The chain uses TRBV5-1 and TRBJ1-1; D gene ambiguous. Trimming removed 6 bases at V and 1 base at J, with 13 bases between. CDR3 length equals 14 residues. CDR1 and CDR2 (germline): SGHRS, YFSETQ. CDR3 loop: CASTDPMENTEAFF. The CDR3 region has the DNA TGCGCCAGCACCGACCCGATGGAGAACACTGAAGCTTTCTTT.

This clonotype was recorded a few times. The chain links TRBV10-2 to TRBJ2-2; D tentatively reads TRBD1 or TRBD2 (5 bases each). Germline values: CDR1 WSHSY, CDR2 SAAADI. The CDR3 covers 15 residues. The ends were cut back, 3 bases at V and 4 bases at J, with 12 bases in the middle. CDR3 sequence (DNA): TGCGCCAGCAGTGAAATCGGGGACCCCACCGGGGAGCTGTTTTTT. It yields the protein CASSEIGDPTGELFF.

The rearrangement links TRBV2 to TRBJ2-7; 7 positions agree with TRBD2. The CDR3 covers 14 residues. Germline V gives CDR1 SNHLY, CDR2 FYNNEI. J gave up 3 bases and V 3 bases, and 5 bases lay outside the gene matches. The chain's CDR3 is CASSDRGSDYEQYF. DNA for the CDR3: TGTGCCAGCAGTGATCGCGGGAGCGACTACGAGCAGTACTTC.

The rearrangement joins TRBV12-3 or TRBV12-4 to TRBJ2-1; D gene unclear. This CDR3 region has 12 residues. V was shortened by 5 bases and J by 4 bases, with 6 bases between the two germline ends. Here the CDR3 DNA reads TGTGCCAGCAGTCATAAATACAATGAGCAGTTCTTC. Protein: CASSHKYNEQFF.

This clonotype was counted between two and nine times. The rearrangement uses TRBV5-1 and TRBJ2-1; D is unresolved. Germline assignment: CDR1 SGHRS and CDR2 YFSETQ. The length of the CDR3 is 12 residues. The ends were cut back, 4 bases at V and 6 bases at J, with 8 bases in the middle. The CDR3 sequence is CASSTRPNEQFF. CDR3 sequence (DNA): TGCGCCAGCAGCACCAGACCCAATGAGCAGTTCTTC.

The V and J genes are TRBV6-2 or TRBV6-3 and TRBJ1-5; D not resolved. The CDR3 consists of 18 residues. V was cut by 5 bases and J by 1 base, with 21 bases left in between. Germline values: CDR1 MNHEY, CDR2 SVGEGT. The CDR3 DNA sequence: TGTGCCAGCAGTCCATTCCTTGCAGGCGCAGGAAGCAATCAGCCCCAGCATTTT. Translating it yields CASSPFLAGAGSNQPQHF.

Only a few counts were recorded for this clonotype. The chain is built from TRBV7-9 and TRBJ2-3, with 7 bases identical to TRBD2. Germline loops: CDR1 SEHNR, CDR2 FQNEAQ (reference sequence). V gave up 5 bases and J gave up 3 bases; unmatched junction bases: 11. The CDR3 has 16 amino acids. The CDR3 nucleotides are TGTGCCAGCAGCCCTGGCCGTAGCGGGTGGACAGATACGCAGTATTTT. This encodes CASSPGRSGWTDTQYF.

The chain recombines TRBV6-4 with TRBJ2-2, with D maybe TRBD2 (5 bases). Germline V CDR1 and CDR2: MRHNA, SNTAGT. CDR3 length: 15 residues. The germline V and J ends were trimmed by 3 bases and 0 bases, with 8 bases remaining between them. The CDR3 loop reads CASSEEGSNTGELFF. CDR3 coding DNA: TGTGCCAGCAGTGAAGAGGGTTCGAACACCGGGGAGCTGTTTTTT.

This clonotype has a count of ten or more. This sequence joins TRBV7-2 and TRBJ1-6; D is perhaps TRBD1 (5 bases). V lost 11 bases to trimming and J lost 0 bases, with 14 bases between them. This CDR3 is 15 amino acids long. Looked up from germline, CDR1 is SGHTA and CDR2 is FQGNSA. CDR3 sequence (DNA): TGTGCCTCGAGGGAGGGGATCTCCTATAATTCACCCCTCCACTTT. This codes for CASREGISYNSPLHF.

This clonotype was detected a few times. CDR3 in amino acids: CASRTGSNTEAFF. The CDR3, as DNA: TGTGCCAGCAGGACAGGGTCGAACACTGAAGCTTTCTTT. The gene calls are TRBV6-1 and TRBJ1-1; TRBD1 agrees at 7 bases. Germline V gene sequence: CDR1 MNHNS, CDR2 SASEGT. CDR3 length equals 13 residues. J gave up 1 base and V 6 bases, and 2 bases lay outside the gene matches.

This clonotype showed up just a few times. The chain has TRBV6-1 and TRBJ2-7, with 8 bases lining up with TRBD2. The CDR3 spans 14 residues. Per germline, CDR1 MNHNS and CDR2 SASEGT. After removal of 4 bases from V and 2 bases from J, the junction contained 4 bases not matched to a gene. Written as DNA, the CDR3 is TGTGCCAGCAGTGTGAGAGCGGGAGCCTACGAGCAGTACTTC. The encoded protein is CASSVRAGAYEQYF.

Ten or more counts support this clonotype. The genes are TRBV7-2 and TRBJ1-1; a weak D match, TRBD1 (5 bases). Per germline, CDR1 SGHTA and CDR2 FQGNSA. The V gene lost 5 bases and the J gene lost 5 bases, with 18 bases spanning the gap. The CDR3 loop spans 15 amino acids. CDR3 residues: CASSIRWGVGTEAFF. The CDR3 coding sequence is TGTGCCAGCAGCATAAGGTGGGGGGTTGGGACTGAAGCTTTCTTT.

This clonotype turned up a few times. The rearrangement links TRBV28 to TRBJ2-1; TRBD2 agrees at 12 bases. CDR1 MDHEN and CDR2 SYDVKM come from the germline V gene. V gave up 6 bases and J gave up 1 base; unmatched junction bases: 10. The CDR3 has 18 residues. The CDR3 region is CASRLLAGGSNSYNEQFF. CDR3 bases: TGTGCCAGCAGATTACTAGCGGGAGGCAGTAATTCCTACAATGAGCAGTTCTTC.

This clonotype appeared a few times. V gene TRBV4-3 combines with J gene TRBJ2-1; 9 bases match TRBD2. The CDR3 has 16 residues. Germline lookup yields CDR1 LGHNA and CDR2 YSLEER. The V segment lost 1 base and the J segment 2 bases; nucleotides outside the gene matches: 3. CDR3 in amino acids: CASSQVPSGTYNEQFF. CDR3 coding DNA: TGCGCCAGCAGCCAAGTCCCTAGCGGGACCTACAATGAGCAGTTCTTC.

The chain is built from TRBV7-9 and TRBJ2-1; 7 bases map to TRBD2. Trimming at V came to 4 bases and at J to 5 bases, leaving 8 bases not matched to a gene. The CDR3 is 15 residues long. The germline V gene encodes CDR1 SEHNR and CDR2 FQNEAQ (reference sequence). CDR3 loop: CASSSRWLADNEQFF. For the CDR3, the DNA is TGTGCCAGCAGCTCCCGCTGGCTAGCGGACAATGAGCAGTTCTTC.

A few counts support this clonotype. The J gene is TRBJ1-5, the V gene TRBV12-3 or TRBV12-4; D call uncertain. The ends were cut back, 3 bases at V and 2 bases at J, with 11 bases in the middle. This CDR3 is built from 15 residues. The CDR3 DNA sequence: TGTGCCAGCAGTTTCGGGGTTCTAGGCAATCAGCCCCAGCATTTT. It codes for CASSFGVLGNQPQHF.

J is TRBJ2-1 and V is TRBV7-9; 11 nucleotides agree with TRBD2. V shed 5 bases, J shed 4 bases, and the junction held 10 bases outside the gene matches. The germline CDR1 and CDR2 sequences are SEHNR and FQNEAQ (reference sequence). The CDR3 runs 17 residues. The CDR3 region is CASSTLKIAGGYNEQFF. The CDR3 DNA reads TGTGCCAGCAGCACCCTTAAGATAGCGGGAGGGTACAATGAGCAGTTCTTC. Drawing the rest from reference TRBV7-9 and TRBJ2-1, the complete variable domain is DTGVSQNPRHKITKRGQNVTFRCDPISEHNRLYWYRQTLGQGPEFLTYFQNEAQLEKSRLLSDRFSAERPKGSFSTLEIQRTEQGDSAMYLCASSTLKIAGGYNEQFFGPGTRLTVL.

The table lists this clonotype with a few counts. The rearrangement uses TRBV2 and TRBJ2-2, with 8 bases matching TRBD2. The CDR3 is 17 amino acids. Germline V gene sequence: CDR1 SNHLY, CDR2 FYNNEI. V lost 1 base and J lost 3; bases outside the gene matches: 7. The CDR3 nucleotides are TGTGCCAGCAGTGAAGGGGGCGTAGCGGGGTACACCGGGGAGCTGTTTTTT. Translating it yields CASSEGGVAGYTGELFF.

The gene calls are TRBV7-9 and TRBJ2-7; 10 bases align to TRBD2. Germline loops: CDR1 SEHNR, CDR2 FQNEAQ (reference sequence). CDR3 length: 17 amino acids. Losses at the gene ends were 5 bases for V and 1 base for J; bases not matched to a gene: 11. This CDR3 reads CASSPPWVAGGSYEQYF. CDR3 sequence (DNA): TGTGCCAGCAGCCCCCCATGGGTAGCGGGAGGATCCTACGAGCAGTACTTC.